Below are 11 T cell receptor beta chains sequenced from a single sample in a study of T-cell reconstitution after alpha-beta-depleted transplantation in children. Unique molecular identifiers tagged the TCRbeta library. TCRdb called the PCR reads again in MiXCR, with one record for every CDR3 protein. The table lists a few hundred thousand distinct CDR3 sequences, approximately 42% of them singletons. The specimen was PBMCs, collected before TCRalphabeta/CD19-depleted stem cell transplant. The receptor source for this set is a girl aged 2-10 years with aplastic anemia, due to receive a stem cell transplant.

This clonotype showed up just once. V gene TRBV20-1 combines with J gene TRBJ2-1; no clear D gene. This CDR3 spans 14 amino acids. Germline V gene lookup returns CDR1 DFQATT and CDR2 SNEGSKA (reference sequence). Deletions cut 6 bases from V and 6 bases from J, with 18 bases between. For the CDR3, the DNA is TGCAGTGCCCCATTAGCTGAGCTTATCAATGAGCAGTTCTTC. This gives the protein CSAPLAELINEQFF.

V is TRBV20-1 and J is TRBJ2-7; D call uncertain. With 1 base removed from V and 3 bases from J, the gap between germline ends came to 10 bases. CDR3 length: 13 residues. Germline V gives CDR1 DFQATT, CDR2 SNEGSKA (reference sequence). DNA of the CDR3: TGCAGTGCTAGAGGGAGCCAAGACTACGAGCAGTACTTC. Protein sequence: CSARGSQDYEQYF.

This clonotype was detected ten times or more. The chain couples TRBV29-1 to TRBJ2-1; 7 nucleotides match TRBD1. Germline lookup yields CDR1 SQVTM and CDR2 ANQGSEA. This CDR3 comprises 13 residues. Germline trimming cut 7 bases from V and 4 bases from J; bases unmatched to any gene: 7. The CDR3 region has the DNA TGCAGCGCCTCGGGACAGTCATACAATGAGCAGTTCTTC. Protein: CSASGQSYNEQFF.

This clonotype was seen many times. The rearrangement links TRBV9 to TRBJ2-7; D might be TRBD2 (7 bases). The CDR3 has 16 residues. Per germline, CDR1 SGDLS and CDR2 YYNGEE. V was shortened by 0 bases and J by 0 bases, with 13 bases between the two germline ends. As DNA, the CDR3 is TGTGCCAGCAGCGTAGACAGGGAGGGATTCTCCTACGAGCAGTACTTC. Its protein product is CASSVDREGFSYEQYF. Using reference TRBV9 and TRBJ2-7 for the parts outside the CDR3, the full variable domain is DSGVTQTPKHLITATGQRVTLRCSPRSGDLSVYWYQQSLDQGLQFLIQYYNGEERAKGNILERFSAQQFPDLHSELNLSSLELGDSALYFCASSVDREGFSYEQYFGPGTRLTVT.

This clonotype showed up many times. The chain combines TRBV4-2 with TRBJ2-7; 10 positions match TRBD2. The V segment lost 3 bases and the J segment 2 bases; nucleotides outside the gene matches: 7. The CDR3 runs to 16 residues. Germline values: CDR1 LGHNA, CDR2 YNFKEQ. In nucleotides, the CDR3 is TGTGCCAGCAGCCAGCGCATAGCGGGAGGCACCTACGAGCAGTACTTC. It translates to CASSQRIAGGTYEQYF.

The V call is TRBV5-1, the J call TRBJ2-2; D is possibly TRBD2 (5 bases). This CDR3 is 17 amino acids long. Germline CDR1 and CDR2: SGHRS and YFSETQ. The V end was cut by 0 bases, the J end by 2 bases, with 14 bases between. The CDR3, as DNA: TGCGCCAGCAGCTTGGTGCGGGCGACGTACAACACCGGGGAGCTGTTTTTT. It encodes CASSLVRATYNTGELFF.

The chain employs TRBV20-1 and TRBJ1-2; a weak D match, TRBD1 (5 bases). Trimming pared 0 bases from V and 4 bases from J, leaving 15 bases between. This CDR3 has 15 amino acids. Germline V CDR1 and CDR2: DFQATT, SNEGSKA (reference sequence). The CDR3 nucleotides read TGCAGTGCTAGAGATCGGGACCTACCAACCTATGGCTACACCTTC. Amino acids: CSARDRDLPTYGYTF.

The rearrangement links TRBV28 to TRBJ1-1; D gene ambiguous. This CDR3 contains 14 residues. The V end was cut by 1 base, the J end by 1 base, with 7 bases between. CDR1 MDHEN and CDR2 SYDVKM come from the germline V gene. For the CDR3, the DNA is TGTGCCAGCAGTTTATTCGCCCCGAACACTGAAGCTTTCTTT. Translation gives CASSLFAPNTEAFF. Filled out from reference TRBV28 and TRBJ1-1, the complete variable domain reads DVKVTQSSRYLVKRTGEKVFLECVQDMDHENMFWYRQDPGLGLRLIYFSYDVKMKEKGDIPEGYSVSREKKERFSLILESASTNQTSMYLCASSLFAPNTEAFFGQGTRLTVV.

V usage is TRBV20-1 and J usage is TRBJ2-1; 7 bases match TRBD2. V lost 0 bases, J lost 0 bases, and 5 bases stayed unmatched. Germline CDR1 DFQATT, CDR2 SNEGSKA (reference sequence). The length of the CDR3 is 16 residues. CDR3: CSAREGGSGSYNEQFF. The CDR3 nucleotides are TGCAGTGCTAGAGAGGGCGGGAGTGGCTCCTACAATGAGCAGTTCTTC.

The V gene is TRBV6-1, the J gene TRBJ2-7, with TRBD2 matching over 13 bases. The J segment lost 7 bases and the V segment lost 6 bases, leaving 9 bases of the junction unmatched. The CDR3 is 15 residues long. Germline V CDR1 and CDR2: MNHNS, SASEGT. CDR3 residues: CASRRLTSGGAEQYF. The CDR3 DNA reads as TGTGCCAGCAGACGCCTCACTAGCGGGGGGGCAGAGCAGTACTTC.

The V call is TRBV5-6, the J call TRBJ2-6; D is uncertain. This CDR3 region has 15 residues. Germline CDR1 reads SGHDT; CDR2 reads YYEEEE. V lost 8 bases to trimming and J lost 0 bases, with 12 bases between them. CDR3 amino acids: CARWAPVSGANVLTF. For the CDR3, the DNA is TGTGCCAGATGGGCACCCGTCTCTGGGGCCAACGTCCTGACTTTC.